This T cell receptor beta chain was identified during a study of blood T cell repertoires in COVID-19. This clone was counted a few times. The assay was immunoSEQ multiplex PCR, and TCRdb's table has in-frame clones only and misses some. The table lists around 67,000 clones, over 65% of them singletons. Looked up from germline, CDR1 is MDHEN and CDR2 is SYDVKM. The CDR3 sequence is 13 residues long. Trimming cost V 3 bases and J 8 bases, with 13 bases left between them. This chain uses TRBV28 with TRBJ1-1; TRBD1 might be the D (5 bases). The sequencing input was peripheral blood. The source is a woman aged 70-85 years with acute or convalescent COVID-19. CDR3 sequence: CASSFTGSIEAFF. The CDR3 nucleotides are TGTGCCAGCAGTTTTACAGGCTCTATAGAAGCTTTCTTT. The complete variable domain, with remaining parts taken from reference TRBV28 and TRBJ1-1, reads DVKVTQSSRYLVKRTGEKVFLECVQDMDHENMFWYRQDPGLGLRLIYFSYDVKMKEKGDIPEGYSVSREKKERFSLILESASTNQTSMYLCASSFTGSIEAFFGQGTRLTVV.